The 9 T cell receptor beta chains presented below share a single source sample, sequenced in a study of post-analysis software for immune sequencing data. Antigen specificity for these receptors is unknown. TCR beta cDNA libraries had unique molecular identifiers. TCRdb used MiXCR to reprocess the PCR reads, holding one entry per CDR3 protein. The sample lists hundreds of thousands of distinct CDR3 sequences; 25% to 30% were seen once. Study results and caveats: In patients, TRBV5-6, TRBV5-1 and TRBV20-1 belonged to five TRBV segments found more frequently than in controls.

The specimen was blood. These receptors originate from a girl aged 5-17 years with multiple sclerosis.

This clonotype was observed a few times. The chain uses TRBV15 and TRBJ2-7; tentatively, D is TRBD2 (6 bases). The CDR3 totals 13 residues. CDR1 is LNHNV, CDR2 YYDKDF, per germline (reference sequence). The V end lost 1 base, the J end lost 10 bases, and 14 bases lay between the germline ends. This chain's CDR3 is CATSRGDWDAQYF. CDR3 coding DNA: TGTGCCACCAGCAGAGGGGACTGGGACGCCCAGTACTTC.

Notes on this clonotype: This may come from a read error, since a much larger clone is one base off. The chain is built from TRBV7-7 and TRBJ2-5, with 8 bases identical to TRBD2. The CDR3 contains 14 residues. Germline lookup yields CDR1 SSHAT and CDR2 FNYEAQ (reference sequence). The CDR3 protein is CVSSLAGRGETQYF. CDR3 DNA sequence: TGTGTTAGCAGCTTAGCGGGGCGCGGGGAGACCCAGTACTTC.

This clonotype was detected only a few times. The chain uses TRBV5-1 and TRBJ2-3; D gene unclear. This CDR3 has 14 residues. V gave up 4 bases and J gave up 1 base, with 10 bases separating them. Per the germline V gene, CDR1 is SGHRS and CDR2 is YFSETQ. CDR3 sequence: CASSTETGTDTQYF. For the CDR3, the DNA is TGCGCCAGCAGCACGGAGACGGGCACAGATACGCAGTATTTT.

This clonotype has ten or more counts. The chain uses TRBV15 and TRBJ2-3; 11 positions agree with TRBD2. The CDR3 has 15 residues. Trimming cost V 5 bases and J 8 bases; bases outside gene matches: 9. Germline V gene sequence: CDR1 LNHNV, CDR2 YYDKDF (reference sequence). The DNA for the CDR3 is TGTGCCACCAGCGTTATACTAGCGGGGGTGGGTACGCAGTATTTT. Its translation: CATSVILAGVGTQYF.

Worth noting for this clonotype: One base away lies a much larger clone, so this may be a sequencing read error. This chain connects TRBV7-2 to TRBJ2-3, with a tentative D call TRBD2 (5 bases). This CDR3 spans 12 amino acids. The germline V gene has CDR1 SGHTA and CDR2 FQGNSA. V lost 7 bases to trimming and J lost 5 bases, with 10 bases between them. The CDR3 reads CASNPREDTQYF. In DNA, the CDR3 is TGTGCCAGCAACCCTCGGGAAGATACGCAGTATTTT.

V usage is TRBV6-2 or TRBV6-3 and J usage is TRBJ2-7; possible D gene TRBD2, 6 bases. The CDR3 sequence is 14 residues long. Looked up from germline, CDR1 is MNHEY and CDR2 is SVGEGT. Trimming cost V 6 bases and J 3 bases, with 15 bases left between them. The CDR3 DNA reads TGTGCCAGCAGAACTAGCTCGTCCTTCTACGAGCAGTACTTC. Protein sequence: CASRTSSSFYEQYF.

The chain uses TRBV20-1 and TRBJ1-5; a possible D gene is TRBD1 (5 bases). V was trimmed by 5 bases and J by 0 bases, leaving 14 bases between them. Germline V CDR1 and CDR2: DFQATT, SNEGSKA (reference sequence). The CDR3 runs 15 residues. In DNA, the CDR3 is TGCAGTGCTCGAGGGGCAGATTATAGCAATCAGCCCCAGCATTTT. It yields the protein CSARGADYSNQPQHF.

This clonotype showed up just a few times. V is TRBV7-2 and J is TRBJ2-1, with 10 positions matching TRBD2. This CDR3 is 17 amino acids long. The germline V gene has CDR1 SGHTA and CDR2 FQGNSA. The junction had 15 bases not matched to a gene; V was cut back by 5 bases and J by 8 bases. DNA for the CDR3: TGTGCCAGCAGCCTTCTCGGACTAGCGGCGAGGTATCATGAGCAGTTCTTC. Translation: CASSLLGLAARYHEQFF.

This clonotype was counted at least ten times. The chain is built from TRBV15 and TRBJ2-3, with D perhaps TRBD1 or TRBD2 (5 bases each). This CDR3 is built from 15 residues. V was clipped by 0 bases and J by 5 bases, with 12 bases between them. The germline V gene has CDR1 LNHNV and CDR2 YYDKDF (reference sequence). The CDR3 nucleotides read TGTGCCACCAGCAGAGATACCGGGGCGGTAGATACGCAGTATTTT. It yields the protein CATSRDTGAVDTQYF.